This T cell receptor (beta chain) is drawn from a study of blood T cell repertoires in COVID-19. Overall study context: Researchers got acute and convalescent COVID-19 samples from the United States, Italy and Spain.

Germline V gives CDR1 SGHVS, CDR2 FQNEAQ. Trimming left V 6 bases short and J 2 bases short, with 11 bases between. There are 15 residues in the CDR3. Under the authors' procedure: Counts of nucleated cells, estimated from reference gene primer amplification, were obtained. Repertoires were generated with immunoSEQ multiplex PCR, while TCRdb's copy carries only in-frame clones and drops some. The DNA was the basis for D and trimming; V, J and clone size are from that table. The data show fewer than 450,000 clones, with 75% to 90% seen just once and nearly 6.5% held by the top ten. The clonotype comes from a woman between 45 and 60 years old with COVID-19, enrolled during active disease. The chain uses TRBV7-8 and TRBJ2-6, with D maybe TRBD1 (6 bases). The sequencing input was peripheral blood. Written as DNA, the CDR3 is TGTGCCAGCAGGGGCAGGGGAACTGGGGCCAACGTCCTGACTTTC. Protein: CASRGRGTGANVLTF.